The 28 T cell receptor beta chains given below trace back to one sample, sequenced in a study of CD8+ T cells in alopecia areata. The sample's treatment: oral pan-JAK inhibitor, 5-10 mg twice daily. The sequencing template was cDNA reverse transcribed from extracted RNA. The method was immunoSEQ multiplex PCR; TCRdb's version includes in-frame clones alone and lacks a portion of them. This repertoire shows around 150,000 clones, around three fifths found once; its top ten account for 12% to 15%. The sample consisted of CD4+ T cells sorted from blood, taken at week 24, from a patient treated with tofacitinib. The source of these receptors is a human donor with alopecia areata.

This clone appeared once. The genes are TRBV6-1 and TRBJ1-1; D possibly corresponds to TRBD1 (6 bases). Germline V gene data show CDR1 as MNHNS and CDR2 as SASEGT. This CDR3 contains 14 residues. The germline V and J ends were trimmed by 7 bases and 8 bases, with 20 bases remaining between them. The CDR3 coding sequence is TGTGCCAGCAACGACGGCCAGGGGAGCCGGGAAGCTTTCTTT. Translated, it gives CASNDGQGSREAFF.

The CDR3 DNA is TGTGCCAGCAGTTTATTTGGGAGGGGACAAGGCTACACCTTC. Its protein product is CASSLFGRGQGYTF. J is TRBJ1-2 and V is TRBV27, with D possibly being TRBD1 (6 bases). CDR1 and CDR2 (germline): MNHEY, SMNVEV (reference sequence). This CDR3 has 14 residues. The V end was cut by 1 base, the J end by 8 bases, with 14 bases between.

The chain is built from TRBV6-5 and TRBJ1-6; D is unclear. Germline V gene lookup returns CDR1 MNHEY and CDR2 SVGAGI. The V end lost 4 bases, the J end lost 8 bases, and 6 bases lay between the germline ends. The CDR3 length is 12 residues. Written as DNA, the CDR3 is TGTGCCAGCAGTTTCCCTGATTCACCCCTCCACTTT. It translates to CASSFPDSPLHF.

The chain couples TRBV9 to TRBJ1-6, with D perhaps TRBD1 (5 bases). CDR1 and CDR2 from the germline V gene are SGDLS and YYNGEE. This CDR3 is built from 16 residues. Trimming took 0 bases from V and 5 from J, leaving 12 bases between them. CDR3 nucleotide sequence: TGTGCCAGCAGCGTAGCGGTAGGGACCCATAATTCACCCCTCCACTTT. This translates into CASSVAVGTHNSPLHF.

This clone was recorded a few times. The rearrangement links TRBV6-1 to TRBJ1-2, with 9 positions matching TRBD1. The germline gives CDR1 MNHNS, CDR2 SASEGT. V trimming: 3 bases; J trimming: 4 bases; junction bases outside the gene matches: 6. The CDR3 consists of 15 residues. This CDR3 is CASSDQTGGIYGYTF. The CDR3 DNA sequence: TGTGCCAGCAGTGATCAAACAGGGGGCATCTATGGCTACACCTTC.

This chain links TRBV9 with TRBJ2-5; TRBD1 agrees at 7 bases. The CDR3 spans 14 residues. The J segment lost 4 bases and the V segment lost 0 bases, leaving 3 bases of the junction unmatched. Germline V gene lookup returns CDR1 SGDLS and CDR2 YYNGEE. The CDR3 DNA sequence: TGTGCCAGCAGCGTAGGCCCAGGGGGAGAGACCCAGTACTTC. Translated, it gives CASSVGPGGETQYF.

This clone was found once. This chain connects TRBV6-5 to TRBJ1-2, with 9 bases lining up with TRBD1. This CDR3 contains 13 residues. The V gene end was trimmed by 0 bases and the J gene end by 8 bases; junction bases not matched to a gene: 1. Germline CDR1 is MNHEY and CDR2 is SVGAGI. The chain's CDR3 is CASSYSTGGGYTF. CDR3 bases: TGTGCCAGCAGTTACTCGACAGGGGGAGGCTACACCTTC.

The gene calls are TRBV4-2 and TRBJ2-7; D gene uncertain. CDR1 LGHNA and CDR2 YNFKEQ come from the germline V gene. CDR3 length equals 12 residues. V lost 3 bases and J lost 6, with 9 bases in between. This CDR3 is CASSQPTSEQYF. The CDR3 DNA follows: TGTGCCAGCAGCCAGCCAACGAGCGAGCAGTACTTC.

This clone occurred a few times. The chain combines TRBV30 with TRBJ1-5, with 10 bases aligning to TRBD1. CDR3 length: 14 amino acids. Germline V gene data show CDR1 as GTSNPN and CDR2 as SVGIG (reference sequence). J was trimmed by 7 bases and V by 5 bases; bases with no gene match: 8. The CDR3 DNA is TGTGCCTGGGGGGGACAGGGGAAAGGGCAGCCCCAGCATTTT. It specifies CAWGGQGKGQPQHF.

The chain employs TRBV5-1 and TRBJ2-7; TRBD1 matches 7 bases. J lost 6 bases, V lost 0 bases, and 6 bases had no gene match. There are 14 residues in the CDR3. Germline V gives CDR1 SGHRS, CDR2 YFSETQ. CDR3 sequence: CASSLGQGIGEQYF. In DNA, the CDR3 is TGCGCCAGCAGCTTGGGACAGGGTATAGGCGAGCAGTACTTC.

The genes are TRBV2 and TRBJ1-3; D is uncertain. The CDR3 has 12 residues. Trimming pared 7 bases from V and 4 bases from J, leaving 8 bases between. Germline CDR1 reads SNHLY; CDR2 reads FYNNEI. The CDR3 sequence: CASTTAGNTIYF. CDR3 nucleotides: TGTGCCAGCACAACCGCAGGAAACACCATATATTTT.

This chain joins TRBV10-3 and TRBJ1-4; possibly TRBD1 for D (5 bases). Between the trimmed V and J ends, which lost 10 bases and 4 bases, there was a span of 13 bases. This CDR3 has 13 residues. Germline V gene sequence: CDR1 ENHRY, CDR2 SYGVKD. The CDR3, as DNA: TGTGCCAGCCTGGGGGAGAATAATGAAAAACTGTTTTTT. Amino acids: CASLGENNEKLFF.

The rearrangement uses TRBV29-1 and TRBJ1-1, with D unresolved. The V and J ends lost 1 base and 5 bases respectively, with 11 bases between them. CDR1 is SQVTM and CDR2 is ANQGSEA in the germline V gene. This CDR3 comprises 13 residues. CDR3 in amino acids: CSVEGAGRTEAFF. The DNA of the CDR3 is TGCAGCGTTGAAGGGGCAGGCCGGACTGAAGCTTTCTTT.

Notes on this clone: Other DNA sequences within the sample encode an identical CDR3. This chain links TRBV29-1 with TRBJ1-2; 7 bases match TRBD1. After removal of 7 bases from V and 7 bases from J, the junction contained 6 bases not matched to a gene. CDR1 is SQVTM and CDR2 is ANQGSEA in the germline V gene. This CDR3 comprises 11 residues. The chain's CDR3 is CSALTGVGYTF. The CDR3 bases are TGCAGCGCGCTAACAGGGGTTGGCTACACCTTC.

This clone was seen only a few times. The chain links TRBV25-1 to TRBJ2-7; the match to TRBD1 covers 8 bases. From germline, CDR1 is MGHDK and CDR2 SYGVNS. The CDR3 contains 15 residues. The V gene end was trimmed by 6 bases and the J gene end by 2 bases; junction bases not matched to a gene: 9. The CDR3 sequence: CASSSGTGRTYEQYF. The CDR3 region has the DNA TGTGCCAGCAGCTCCGGGACAGGCCGTACCTACGAGCAGTACTTC.

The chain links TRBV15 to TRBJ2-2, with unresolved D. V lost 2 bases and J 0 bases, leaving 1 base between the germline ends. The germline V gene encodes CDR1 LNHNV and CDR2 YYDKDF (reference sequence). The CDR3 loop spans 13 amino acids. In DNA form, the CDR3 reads TGTGCCACCAGCAGAACGAACACCGGGGAGCTGTTTTTT. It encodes CATSRTNTGELFF. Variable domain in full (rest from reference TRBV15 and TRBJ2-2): DAMVIQNPRYQVTQFGKPVTLSCSQTLNHNVMYWYQQKSSQAPKLLFHYYDKDFNNEADTPDNFQSRRPNTSFCFLDIRSPGLGDTAMYLCATSRTNTGELFFGEGSRLTVL.

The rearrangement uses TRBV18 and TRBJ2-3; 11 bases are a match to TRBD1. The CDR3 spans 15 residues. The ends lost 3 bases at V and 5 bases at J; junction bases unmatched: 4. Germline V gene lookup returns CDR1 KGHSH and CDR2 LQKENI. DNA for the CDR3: TGTGCCAGCTCACCGCCGGGACAGGGGGGAGATACGCAGTATTTT. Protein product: CASSPPGQGGDTQYF.

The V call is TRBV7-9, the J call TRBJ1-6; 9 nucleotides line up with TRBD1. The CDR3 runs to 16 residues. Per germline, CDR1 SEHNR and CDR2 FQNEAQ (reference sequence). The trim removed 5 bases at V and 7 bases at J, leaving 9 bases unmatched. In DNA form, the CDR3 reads TGTGCCAGCAGCCCTCAGACAGGGGGAGTGAATTCACCCCTCCACTTT. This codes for CASSPQTGGVNSPLHF.

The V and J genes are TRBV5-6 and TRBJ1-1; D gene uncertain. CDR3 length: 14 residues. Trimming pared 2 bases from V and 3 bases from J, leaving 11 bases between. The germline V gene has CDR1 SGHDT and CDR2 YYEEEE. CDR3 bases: TGTGCCAGCAGCTTAATCGGTCGGGACACTGAAGCTTTCTTT. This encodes CASSLIGRDTEAFF. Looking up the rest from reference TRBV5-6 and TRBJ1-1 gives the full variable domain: DAGVTQSPTHLIKTRGQQVTLRCSPKSGHDTVSWYQQALGQGPQFIFQYYEEEERQRGNFPDRFSGHQFPNYSSELNVNALLLGDSALYLCASSLIGRDTEAFFGQGTRLTVV.

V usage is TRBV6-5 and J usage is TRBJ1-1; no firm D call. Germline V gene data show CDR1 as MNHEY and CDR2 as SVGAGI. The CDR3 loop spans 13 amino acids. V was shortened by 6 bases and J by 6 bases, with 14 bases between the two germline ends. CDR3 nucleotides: TGTGCCAGCAGACCTCGGGTCGACGCTGAAGCTTTCTTT. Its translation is CASRPRVDAEAFF.

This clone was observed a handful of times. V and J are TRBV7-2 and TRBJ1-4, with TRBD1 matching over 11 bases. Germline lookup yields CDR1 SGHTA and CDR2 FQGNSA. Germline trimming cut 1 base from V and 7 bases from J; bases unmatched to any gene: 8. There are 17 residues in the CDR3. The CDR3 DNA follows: TGTGCCAGCAGCTTAGTGAGGACAGGGGGCATCGGTGAAAAACTGTTTTTT. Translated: CASSLVRTGGIGEKLFF.

CDR3 DNA: TGTGCCATCAGTGGGACCGGATATATGAACACTGAAGCTTTCTTT. Translating it yields CAISGTGYMNTEAFF. V and J are TRBV10-3 and TRBJ1-1; D call uncertain. In germline, CDR1 is ENHRY, CDR2 SYGVKD. There are 15 residues in the CDR3. V lost 4 bases and J 0 bases, leaving 12 bases between the germline ends.

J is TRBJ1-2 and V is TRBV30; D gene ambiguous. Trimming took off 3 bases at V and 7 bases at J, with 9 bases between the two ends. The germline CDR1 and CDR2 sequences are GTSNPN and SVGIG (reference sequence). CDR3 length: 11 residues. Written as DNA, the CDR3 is TGTGCCTGGAGCTCTGGGATTGGCTACACCTTC. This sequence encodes CAWSSGIGYTF.

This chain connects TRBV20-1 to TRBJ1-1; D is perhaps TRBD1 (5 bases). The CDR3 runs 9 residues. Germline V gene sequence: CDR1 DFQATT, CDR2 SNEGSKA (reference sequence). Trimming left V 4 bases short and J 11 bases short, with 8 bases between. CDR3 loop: CSATGSAFF. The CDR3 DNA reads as TGCAGTGCTACAGGGTCGGCTTTCTTT.

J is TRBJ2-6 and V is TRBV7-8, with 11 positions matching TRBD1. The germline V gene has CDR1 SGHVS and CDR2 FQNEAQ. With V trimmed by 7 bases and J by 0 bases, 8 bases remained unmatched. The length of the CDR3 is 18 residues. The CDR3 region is CASTKVGQGASGANVLTF. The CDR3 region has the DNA TGTGCCAGCACCAAAGTTGGACAGGGGGCCTCTGGGGCCAACGTCCTGACTTTC.

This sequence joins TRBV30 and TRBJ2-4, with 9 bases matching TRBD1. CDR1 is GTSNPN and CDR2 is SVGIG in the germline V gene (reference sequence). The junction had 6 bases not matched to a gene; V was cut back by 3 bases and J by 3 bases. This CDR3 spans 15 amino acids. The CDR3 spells CAWSATGGYKNIQYF. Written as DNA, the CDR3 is TGTGCCTGGAGCGCGACAGGGGGTTACAAAAACATTCAGTACTTC.

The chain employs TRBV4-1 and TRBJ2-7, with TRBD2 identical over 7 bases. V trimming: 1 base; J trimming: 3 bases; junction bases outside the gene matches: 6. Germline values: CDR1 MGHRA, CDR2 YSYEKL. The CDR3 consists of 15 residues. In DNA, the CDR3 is TGCGCCAGCAGCCAAGTTGGGGGGGTCCACTACGAGCAGTACTTC. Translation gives CASSQVGGVHYEQYF.

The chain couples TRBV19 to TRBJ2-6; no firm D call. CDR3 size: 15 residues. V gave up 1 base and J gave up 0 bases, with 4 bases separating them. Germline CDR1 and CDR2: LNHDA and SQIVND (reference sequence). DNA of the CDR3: TGTGCCAGTAGTATAGGAGCCTCTGGGGCCAACGTCCTGACTTTC. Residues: CASSIGASGANVLTF.